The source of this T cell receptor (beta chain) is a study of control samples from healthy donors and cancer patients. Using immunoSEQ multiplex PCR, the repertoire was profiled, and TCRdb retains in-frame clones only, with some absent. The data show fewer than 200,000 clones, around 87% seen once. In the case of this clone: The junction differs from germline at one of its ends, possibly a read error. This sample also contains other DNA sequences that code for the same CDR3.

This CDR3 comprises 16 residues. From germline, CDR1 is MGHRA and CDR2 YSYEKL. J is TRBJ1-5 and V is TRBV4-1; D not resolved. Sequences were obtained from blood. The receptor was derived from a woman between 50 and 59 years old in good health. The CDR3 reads CASSQEETGRGQPQHF. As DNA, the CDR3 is TGCGCCAGCAGTCAAGAAGAGACGGGAAGAGGGCAGCCCCAGCATTTT.